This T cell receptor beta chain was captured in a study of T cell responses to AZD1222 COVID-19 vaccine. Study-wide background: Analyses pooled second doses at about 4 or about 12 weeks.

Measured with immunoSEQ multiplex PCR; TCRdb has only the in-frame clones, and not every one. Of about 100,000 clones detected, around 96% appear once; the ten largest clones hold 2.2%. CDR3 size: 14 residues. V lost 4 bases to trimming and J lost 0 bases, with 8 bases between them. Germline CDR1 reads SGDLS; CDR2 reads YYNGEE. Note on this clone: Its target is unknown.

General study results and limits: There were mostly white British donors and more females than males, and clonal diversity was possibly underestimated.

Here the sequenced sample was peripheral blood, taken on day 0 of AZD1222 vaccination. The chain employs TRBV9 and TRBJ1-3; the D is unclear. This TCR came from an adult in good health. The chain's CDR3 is CASSPLPSGNTIYF. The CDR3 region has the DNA TGTGCCAGCAGCCCTTTACCCTCTGGAAACACCATATATTTT.